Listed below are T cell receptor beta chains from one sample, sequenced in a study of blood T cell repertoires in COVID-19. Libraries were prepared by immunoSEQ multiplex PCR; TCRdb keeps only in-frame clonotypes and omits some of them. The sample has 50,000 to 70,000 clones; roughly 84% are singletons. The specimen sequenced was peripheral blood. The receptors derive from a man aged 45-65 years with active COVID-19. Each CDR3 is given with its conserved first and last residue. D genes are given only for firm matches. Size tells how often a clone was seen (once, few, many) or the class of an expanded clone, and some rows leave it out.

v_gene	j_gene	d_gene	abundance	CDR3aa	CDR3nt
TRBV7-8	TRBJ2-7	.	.	CASSSRPGYEQYF	TGTGCCAGCAGCTCCCGCCCGGGCTACGAGCAGTACTTC
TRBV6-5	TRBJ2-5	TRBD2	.	CASRKGTMQETQYF	TGTGCCAGCAGGAAGGGGACTATGCAAGAGACCCAGTACTTC
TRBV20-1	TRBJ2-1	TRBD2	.	CSASSGRGGGNEQFF	TGCAGTGCTAGTAGCGGGAGAGGGGGGGGCAATGAGCAGTTCTTC
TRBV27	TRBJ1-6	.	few	CASSLGGAHNSPLHF	TGTGCCAGCAGTTTAGGAGGGGCCCACAATTCACCCCTCCACTTT
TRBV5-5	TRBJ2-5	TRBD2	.	CASSLLGTSGLETQYF	TGTGCCAGCAGCTTGTTGGGGACTAGCGGGTTGGAGACCCAGTACTTC
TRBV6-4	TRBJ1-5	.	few	CASWGGPKCYSNQPQHF	TGTGCCAGCTGGGGCGGCCCGAAGTGCTATAGCAATCAGCCCCAGCATTTT
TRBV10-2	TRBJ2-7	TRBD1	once	CAIQTGEDEQYF	TGCGCCATCCAGACAGGGGAGGACGAGCAGTACTTC
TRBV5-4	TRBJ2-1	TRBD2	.	CASSFAGGPYNEQFF	TGTGCCAGCAGCTTTGCGGGGGGACCATACAATGAGCAGTTCTTC
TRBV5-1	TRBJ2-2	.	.	CASSLRQTNAGELFF	TGCGCCAGCAGCTTGCGTCAGACAAACGCCGGGGAGCTGTTTTTT
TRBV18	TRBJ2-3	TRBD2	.	CASSPRTGGVDTQYF	TGTGCCAGCTCACCAAGAACGGGAGGAGTAGATACGCAGTATTTT
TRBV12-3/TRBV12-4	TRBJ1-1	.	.	CASSFTRGTEAFF	TGTGCCAGCAGTTTCACGCGAGGCACTGAAGCTTTCTTT
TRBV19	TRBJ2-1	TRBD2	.	CASSQSVLAGGGNEQFF	TGTGCCAGTAGCCAAAGCGTTCTAGCGGGAGGGGGGAATGAGCAGTTCTTC
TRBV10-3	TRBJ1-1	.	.	CAISESGTPTAAFF	TGTGCCATCAGTGAGTCCGGGACACCTACCGCAGCTTTCTTT
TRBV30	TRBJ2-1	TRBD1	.	CAWSAGQGKYNEQFF	TGTGCCTGGAGTGCGGGACAGGGAAAGTACAATGAGCAGTTCTTC
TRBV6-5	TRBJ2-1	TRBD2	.	CASSYPGGRDEQFF	TGTGCCAGCAGTTACCCGGGGGGGAGAGATGAGCAGTTCTTC
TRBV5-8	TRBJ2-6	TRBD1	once	CASSWAGTGVFGGANVLTF	TGTGCCAGCAGCTGGGCCGGGACAGGCGTCTTTGGAGGGGCCAACGTCCTGACTTTC
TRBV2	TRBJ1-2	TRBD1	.	CASTIRDRGQGYTF	TGTGCCAGCACTATCCGGGACAGGGGGCAAGGCTACACCTTC
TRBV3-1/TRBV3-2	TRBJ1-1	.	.	CASSQLNKNTEAFF	TGTGCCAGCAGCCAACTTAATAAGAACACTGAAGCTTTCTTT
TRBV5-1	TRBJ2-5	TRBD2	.	CASMTSGGAEETQYF	TGCGCCAGCATGACTAGCGGGGGGGCGGAGGAGACCCAGTACTTC
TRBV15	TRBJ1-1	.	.	CATSRVEVRTEAFF	TGTGCCACCAGCAGAGTAGAAGTGAGGACTGAAGCTTTCTTT
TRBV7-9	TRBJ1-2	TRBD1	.	CASSLVPGGGYGYTF	TGTGCCAGCAGCTTAGTCCCAGGGGGCGGCTATGGCTACACCTTC
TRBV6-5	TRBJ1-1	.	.	CASIIDMNTEAFF	TGTGCCAGCATAATTGACATGAACACTGAAGCTTTCTTT
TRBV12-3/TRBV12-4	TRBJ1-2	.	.	CASSLNSYYGYTF	TGTGCCAGCAGTTTAAACAGTTACTATGGCTACACCTTC
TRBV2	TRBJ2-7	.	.	CASSDWRSNEQYF	TGTGCCAGCAGTGATTGGCGGTCCAACGAGCAGTACTTC
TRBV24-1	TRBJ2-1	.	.	CATSDPAAIGYNEQFF	TGTGCCACCAGTGATCCAGCAGCGATCGGCTACAATGAGCAGTTCTTC
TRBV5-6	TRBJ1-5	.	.	CASSLGAGGIEQPQHF	TGTGCCAGCAGCTTGGGGGCCGGGGGTATAGAACAGCCCCAGCATTTT
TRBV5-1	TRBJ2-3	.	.	CASSLAPATYTDTQYF	TGCGCCAGCAGCTTGGCCCCAGCGACCTACACAGATACGCAGTATTTT
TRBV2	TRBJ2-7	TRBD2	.	CASSASGGMYEQYF	TGTGCCAGCAGTGCTAGCGGGGGGATGTACGAGCAGTACTTC
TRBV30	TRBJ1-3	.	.	CAWTRSGNTIYF	TGTGCCTGGACCCGCTCTGGAAACACCATATATTTT
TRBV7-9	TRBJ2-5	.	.	CASSKQGKETQYF	TGTGCCAGCAGCAAACAGGGAAAAGAGACCCAGTACTTC
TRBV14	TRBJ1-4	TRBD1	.	CASSQDTSGDRGEKLFF	TGTGCCAGCAGCCAAGATACCTCCGGGGACAGGGGTGAAAAACTGTTTTTT
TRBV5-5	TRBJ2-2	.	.	CASSSLNPTGELFF	TGTGCCAGCAGCTCGCTAAACCCAACCGGGGAGCTGTTTTTT
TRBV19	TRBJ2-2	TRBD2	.	CASTSSGPLNTGELFF	TGTGCCAGTACCTCTAGCGGCCCTCTTAACACCGGGGAGCTGTTTTTT
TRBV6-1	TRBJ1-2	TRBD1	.	CASSQDRGGTNYGYTF	TGTGCCAGCAGTCAAGACAGGGGAGGTACTAACTATGGCTACACCTTC
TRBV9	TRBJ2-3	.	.	CASSGYGGGVVDTQYF	TGTGCCAGCAGCGGCTATGGAGGGGGGGTTGTAGATACGCAGTATTTT
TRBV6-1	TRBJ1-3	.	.	CASSEYSFGNTIYF	TGTGCCAGCAGTGAATATTCCTTTGGAAACACCATATATTTT